This T cell receptor beta chain stems from a study of blood T cells in healthy people across ages (dated by TCRdb to the mid-2010s). Study-level background: In model experiments, template switching captured roughly one uniquely barcoded TCR beta cDNA molecule for every two T cells. Two additional independent replicas of 1 million unique cDNA reads from the same blood draw were analyzed for two donors (one aged 18 to 30 and one aged 80 or older). Donors were grouped into four age groups: young (average roughly 15 years), middle-aged (39), aged (roughly 62) and long-lived (just over 80). To avoid experimental bias, donors of different ages were distributed randomly across sequencing lanes. To track age-related changes in TCR beta repertoire diversity, the study relied on deep sequencing normalized with unique cDNA molecular identifiers. Results and caveats for the whole study, not just this receptor: The percentage of naive T cells measured by flow cytometry correlated strongly with observed TCR beta diversity. Estimates of total diversity based on one million sequenced T cells were considered lower bounds and underestimates. Because donor CMV infection status was unknown, age-related changes in expanded clonotypes were potentially confounded. Conclusive comparison of naive and antigen-experienced compartments was prevented by the profiling of bulk unsorted PBMCs. Compared with the aged group, more naive CD4+ T cells, fewer expanded clones and increased TCR diversity were shown by the long-lived group, suggesting age selection. Observed TCR beta diversity per million T cells fell roughly linearly with age, and a significant reduction was already apparent by age approximately 41.

CDR3 length: 14 amino acids, cysteine to phenylalanine. Only the CDR3 region is kept as DNA, spanning 42 bases read in frame from base 1. Based on the germline V gene (reference sequence), the CDR1 and CDR2 sequences are MNHEY and SMNVEV. Preparation of the library involved 5' RACE. Instrument on record: Illumina HiSeq 2500. The second PCR ran for about 6 to 12 cycles and used a J-beta primer mix along with a sample-barcoded 5' primer. A unique molecular identifier was introduced onto each TCR beta cDNA molecule by a template-switch 5' adaptor carrying 12 random nucleotides. Each sample yielded at least 2.5 million CDR3-containing paired-end reads. All of the RNA was converted into first-strand cDNA using the Mint cDNA synthesis kit, with a TRBC-specific oligonucleotide serving as the primer. Following uracil-DNA glycosylase treatment, all cDNA underwent a first 18-cycle PCR with the universal primers M1SS and BC2_uni_R. The study's own analysis went as follows. For normalization, 1 million high-quality reads were randomly selected from each sample, with every read carrying a distinct molecular identifier. Reads sharing molecular identifiers were discarded rather than binned into consensus sequences. MiTCR, set to a Q25 quality threshold and the strictest error-elimination algorithm, was used for CDR3 identification, clonotype clustering and error correction. A nonparametric unseen species model with Euler transformation was used to estimate lower-bound total TCR beta diversity. Clones were called with MiXCR by TCRdb after fastp trimmed the public reads at Q25, and only in-frame beta chains were retained. Every distinct CDR3 protein forms one entry, paired with its most common genes and DNA. TCRdb's processing, not the authors', yielded these V and J calls. This sample comprises about 1.4 million distinct CDR3 sequences, roughly 60% of them detected only once. The ten largest clones take up 6.5% to 8.5% of the sample.

Systemically healthy Caucasian individuals from Russia, around 38 in total and aged roughly 6 to 100 years, were included as donors. Around 9.9 milliliters of peripheral blood were collected from each donor into EDTA-treated Vacutainer tubes. PBMCs were isolated by Ficoll-Paque density-gradient centrifugation, with at least 6.5 million obtained per sample. Trizol reagent was used to extract total RNA from the PBMCs, yielding at least 5 micrograms per sample. For every donor, an aliquot of PBMCs went through flow cytometry to measure the percentages of naive CD45RAhigh/CD27high T cells. On this clonotype: Its antigen target is currently unknown. No much larger clonotype is one base removed from it; base qualities were not supplied.

The rearrangement combines TRBV27 with TRBJ2-5, with 9 central nucleotides matching TRBD1. The end of the DNA aligns better with TRBJ2-4, so the J call may be wrong. The sample comprised blood. This TCR came from a man aged 18 to 29 in good health. CDR3 sequence: CASRNPGQGFIQYF. The sequence in DNA is TGTGCCAGCAGGAATCCGGGACAGGGTTTCATTCAGTACTTC.